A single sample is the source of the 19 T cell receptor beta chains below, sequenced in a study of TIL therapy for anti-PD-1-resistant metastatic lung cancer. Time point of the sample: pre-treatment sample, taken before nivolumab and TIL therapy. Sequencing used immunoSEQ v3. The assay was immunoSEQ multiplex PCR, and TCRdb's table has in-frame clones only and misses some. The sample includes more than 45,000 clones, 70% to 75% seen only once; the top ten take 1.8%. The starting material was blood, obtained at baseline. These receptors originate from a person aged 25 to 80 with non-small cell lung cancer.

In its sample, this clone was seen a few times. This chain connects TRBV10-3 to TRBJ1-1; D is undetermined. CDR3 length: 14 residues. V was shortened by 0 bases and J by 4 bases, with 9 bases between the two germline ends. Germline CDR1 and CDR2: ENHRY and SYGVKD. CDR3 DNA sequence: TGTGCCATCAGTGAGTCAACCCGGAGCACTGAAGCTTTCTTT. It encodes CAISESTRSTEAFF.

Here the CDR3 DNA reads TGTGCCAGCAGCAGGGGCGGACAGCCCCAGCATTTT. Translated, it gives CASSRGGQPQHF. The chain is built from TRBV6-1 and TRBJ1-5, with D tentatively TRBD1 (6 bases). Germline V CDR1 and CDR2: MNHNS, SASEGT. This CDR3 has 12 residues. V was clipped by 6 bases and J by 7 bases, with 10 bases between them.

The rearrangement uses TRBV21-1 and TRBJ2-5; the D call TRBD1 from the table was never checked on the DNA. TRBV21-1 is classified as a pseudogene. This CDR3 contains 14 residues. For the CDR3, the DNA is TGTGCCAGCAGCATAGACAGGTTGAGGGAGACCCAGTACTTC. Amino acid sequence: CASSIDRLRETQYF.

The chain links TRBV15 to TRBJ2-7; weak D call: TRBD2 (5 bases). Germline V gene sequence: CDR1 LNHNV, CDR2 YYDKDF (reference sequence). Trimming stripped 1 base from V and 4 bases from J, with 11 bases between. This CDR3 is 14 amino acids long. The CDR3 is CATSRVGVGYEQYF. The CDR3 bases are TGTGCCACCAGCAGAGTCGGGGTAGGTTACGAGCAGTACTTC.

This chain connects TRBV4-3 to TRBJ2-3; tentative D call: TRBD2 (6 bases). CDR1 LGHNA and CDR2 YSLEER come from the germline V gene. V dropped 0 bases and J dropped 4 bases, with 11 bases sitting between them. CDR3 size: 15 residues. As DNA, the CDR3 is TGCGCCAGCAGCCAAGATGGGGCTAGCGCAGATACGCAGTATTTT. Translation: CASSQDGASADTQYF.

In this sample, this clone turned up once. CDR3 protein: CATGGEQGTDTQYF. CDR3 sequence (DNA): TGTGCCACCGGGGGGGAGCAGGGCACAGATACGCAGTATTTT. This sequence joins TRBV10-3 and TRBJ2-3, with 8 bases lining up with TRBD2. The germline CDR1 and CDR2 sequences are ENHRY and SYGVKD. Losses at the gene ends were 10 bases for V and 1 base for J; bases not matched to a gene: 7. The CDR3 is made up of 14 amino acids.

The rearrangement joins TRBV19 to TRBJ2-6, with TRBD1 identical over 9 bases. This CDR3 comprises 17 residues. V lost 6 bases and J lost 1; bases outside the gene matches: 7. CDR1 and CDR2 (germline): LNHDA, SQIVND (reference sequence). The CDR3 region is CASRDPGQGSGANVLTF. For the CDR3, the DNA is TGTGCCAGTAGAGACCCGGGACAGGGATCTGGGGCCAACGTCCTGACTTTC.

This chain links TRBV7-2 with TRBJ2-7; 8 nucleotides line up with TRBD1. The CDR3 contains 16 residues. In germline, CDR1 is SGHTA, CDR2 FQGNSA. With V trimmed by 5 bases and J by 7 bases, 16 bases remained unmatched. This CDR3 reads CASSPRRTGMSMEQYF. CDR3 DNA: TGTGCCAGCAGCCCCCGCCGGACAGGGATGAGTATGGAGCAGTACTTC.

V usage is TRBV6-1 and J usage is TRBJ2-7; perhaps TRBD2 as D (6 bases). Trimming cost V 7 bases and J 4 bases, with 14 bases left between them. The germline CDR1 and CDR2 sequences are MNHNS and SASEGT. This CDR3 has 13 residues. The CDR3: CASTTGLAYEQYF. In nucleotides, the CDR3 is TGTGCCAGCACGACGGGACTGGCGTACGAGCAGTACTTC.

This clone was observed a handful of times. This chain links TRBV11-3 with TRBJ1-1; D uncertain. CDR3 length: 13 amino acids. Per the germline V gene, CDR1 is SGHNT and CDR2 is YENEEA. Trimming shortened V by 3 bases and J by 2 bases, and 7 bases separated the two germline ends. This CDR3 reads CASSLIDNTEAFF. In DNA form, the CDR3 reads TGTGCCAGCAGCTTGATAGACAACACTGAAGCTTTCTTT.

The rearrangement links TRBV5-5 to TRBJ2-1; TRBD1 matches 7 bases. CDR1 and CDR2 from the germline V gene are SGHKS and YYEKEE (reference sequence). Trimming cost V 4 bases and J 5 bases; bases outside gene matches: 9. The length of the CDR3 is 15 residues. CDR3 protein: CASSLNRGTNNEQFF. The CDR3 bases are TGTGCCAGCAGCCTGAACAGGGGAACGAACAATGAGCAGTTCTTC.

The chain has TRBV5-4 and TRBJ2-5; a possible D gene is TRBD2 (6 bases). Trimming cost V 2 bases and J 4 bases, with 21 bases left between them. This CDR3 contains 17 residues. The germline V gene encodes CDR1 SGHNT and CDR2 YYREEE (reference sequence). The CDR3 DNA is TGTGCCAGCAGCTTTTTGCCTAGCGCCAGAGCGGGAGAGACCCAGTACTTC. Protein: CASSFLPSARAGETQYF.

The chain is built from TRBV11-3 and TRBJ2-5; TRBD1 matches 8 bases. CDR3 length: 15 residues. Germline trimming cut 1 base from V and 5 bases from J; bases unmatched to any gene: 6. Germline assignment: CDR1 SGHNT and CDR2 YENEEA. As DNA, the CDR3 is TGTGCCAGCAGCTTAGGATTCCAGGGGGCCGAGACCCAGTACTTC. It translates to CASSLGFQGAETQYF.

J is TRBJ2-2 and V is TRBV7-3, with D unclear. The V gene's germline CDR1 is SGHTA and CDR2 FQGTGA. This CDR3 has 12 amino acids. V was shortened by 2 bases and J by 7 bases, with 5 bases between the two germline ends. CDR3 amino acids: CASSLDRGELFF. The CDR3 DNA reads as TGTGCCAGCAGCTTAGACCGCGGGGAGCTGTTTTTT.

CDR3 sequence reads: CASSYSTSADTQYF. DNA of the CDR3: TGTGCCAGCAGTTATAGTACTAGCGCGGATACGCAGTATTTT. The rearrangement uses TRBV6-6 and TRBJ2-3; 7 bases match TRBD2. The length of the CDR3 is 14 residues. Germline V gives CDR1 MNHNY, CDR2 SVGAGI (reference sequence). Losses at the gene ends were 3 bases for V and 6 bases for J; bases not matched to a gene: 6.

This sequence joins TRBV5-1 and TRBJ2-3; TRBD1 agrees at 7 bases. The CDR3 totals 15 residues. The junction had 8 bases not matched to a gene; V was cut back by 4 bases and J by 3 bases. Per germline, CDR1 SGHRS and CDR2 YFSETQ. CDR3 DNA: TGCGCCAGCAGCCCAGACAGGGTGGGGACAGATACGCAGTATTTT. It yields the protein CASSPDRVGTDTQYF. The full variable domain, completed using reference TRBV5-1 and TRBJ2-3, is KAGVTQTPRYLIKTRGQQVTLSCSPISGHRSVSWYQQTPGQGLQFLFEYFSETQRNKGNFPGRFSGRQFSNSRSEMNVSTLELGDSALYLCASSPDRVGTDTQYFGPGTRLTVL.

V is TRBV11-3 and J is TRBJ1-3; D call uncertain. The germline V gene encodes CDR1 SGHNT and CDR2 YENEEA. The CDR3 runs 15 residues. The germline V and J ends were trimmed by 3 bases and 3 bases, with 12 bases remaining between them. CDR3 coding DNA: TGTGCCAGCAGCTTGGGTGTTCAGGTTGGAAACACCATATATTTT. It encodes CASSLGVQVGNTIYF.

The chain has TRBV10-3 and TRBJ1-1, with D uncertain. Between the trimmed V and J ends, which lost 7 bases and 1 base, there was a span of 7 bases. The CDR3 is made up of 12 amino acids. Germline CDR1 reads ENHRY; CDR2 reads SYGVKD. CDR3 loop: CAITNQNTEAFF. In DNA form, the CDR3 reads TGTGCCATCACCAACCAGAACACTGAAGCTTTCTTT.

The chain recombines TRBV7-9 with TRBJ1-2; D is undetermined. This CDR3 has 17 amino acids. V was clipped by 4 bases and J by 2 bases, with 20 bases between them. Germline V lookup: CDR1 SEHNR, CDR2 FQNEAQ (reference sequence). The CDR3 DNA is TGTGCCAGCAGCTCTAGCCAGGCCAGAGATACAAACTATGGCTACACCTTC. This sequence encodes CASSSSQARDTNYGYTF.